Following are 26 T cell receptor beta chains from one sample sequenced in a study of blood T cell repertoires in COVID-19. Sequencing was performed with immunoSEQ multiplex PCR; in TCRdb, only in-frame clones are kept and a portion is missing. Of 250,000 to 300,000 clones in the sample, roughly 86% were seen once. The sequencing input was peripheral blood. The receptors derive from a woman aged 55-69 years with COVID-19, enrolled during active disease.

CDR3 region: CASSIVAAPANYGYTF. DNA for the CDR3: TGTGCCAGTAGTATAGTGGCTGCTCCCGCTAACTATGGCTACACCTTC. The V call is TRBV19, the J call TRBJ1-2, with D uncertain. The V end lost 1 base, the J end lost 0 bases, and 12 bases lay between the germline ends. The CDR3 consists of 16 residues. The germline CDR1 and CDR2 sequences are LNHDA and SQIVND (reference sequence).

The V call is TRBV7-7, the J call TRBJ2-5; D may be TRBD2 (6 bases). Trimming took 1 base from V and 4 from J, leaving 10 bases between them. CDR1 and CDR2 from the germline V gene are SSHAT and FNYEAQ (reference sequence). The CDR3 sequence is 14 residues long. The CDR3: CASSLGVAAETQYF. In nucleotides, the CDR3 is TGTGCCAGCAGCTTAGGCGTAGCGGCAGAGACCCAGTACTTC.

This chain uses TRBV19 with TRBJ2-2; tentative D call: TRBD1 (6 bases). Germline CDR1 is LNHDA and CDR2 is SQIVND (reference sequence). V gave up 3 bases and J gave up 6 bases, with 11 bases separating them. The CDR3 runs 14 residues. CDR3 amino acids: CASSIGGGAGELFF. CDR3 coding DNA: TGTGCCAGTAGTATTGGGGGCGGAGCCGGGGAGCTGTTTTTT.

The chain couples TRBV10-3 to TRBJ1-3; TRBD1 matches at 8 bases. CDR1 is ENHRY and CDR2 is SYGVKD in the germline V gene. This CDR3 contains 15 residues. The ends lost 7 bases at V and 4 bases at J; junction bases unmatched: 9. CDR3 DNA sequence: TGTGCCATCACTAACGGACAGGGAGAGGGAAACACCATATATTTT. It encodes CAITNGQGEGNTIYF.

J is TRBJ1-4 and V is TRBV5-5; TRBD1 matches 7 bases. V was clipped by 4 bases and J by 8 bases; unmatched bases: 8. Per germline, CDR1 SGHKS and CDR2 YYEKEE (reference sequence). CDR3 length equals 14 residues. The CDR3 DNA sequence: TGTGCCAGCAGCCCCAGGGGGGTTCGAGAAAAACTGTTTTTT. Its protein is CASSPRGVREKLFF. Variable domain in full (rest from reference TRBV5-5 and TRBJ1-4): DAGVTQSPTHLIKTRGQQVTLRCSPISGHKSVSWYQQVLGQGPQFIFQYYEKEERGRGNFPDRFSARQFPNYSSELNVNALLLGDSALYLCASSPRGVREKLFFGSGTQLSVL.

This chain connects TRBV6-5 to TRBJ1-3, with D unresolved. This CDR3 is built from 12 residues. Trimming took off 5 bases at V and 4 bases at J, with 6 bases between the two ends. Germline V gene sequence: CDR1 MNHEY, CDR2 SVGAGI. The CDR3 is CASSSRGNTIYF. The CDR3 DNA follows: TGTGCCAGCAGTAGTCGGGGAAACACCATATATTTT.

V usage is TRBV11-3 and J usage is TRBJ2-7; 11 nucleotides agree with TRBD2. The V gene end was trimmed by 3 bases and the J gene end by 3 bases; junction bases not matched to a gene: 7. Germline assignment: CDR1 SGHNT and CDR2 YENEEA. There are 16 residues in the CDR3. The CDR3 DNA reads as TGTGCCAGCAGCTTGGGGACTAGCGGAGAAGGCTACGAGCAGTACTTC. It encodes CASSLGTSGEGYEQYF.

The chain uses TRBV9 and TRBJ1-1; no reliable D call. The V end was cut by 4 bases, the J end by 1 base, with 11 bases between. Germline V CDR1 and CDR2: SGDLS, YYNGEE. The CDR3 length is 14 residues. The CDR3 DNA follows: TGTGCCAGCAGCAGATGGGAGAGGAACACTGAAGCTTTCTTT. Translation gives CASSRWERNTEAFF.

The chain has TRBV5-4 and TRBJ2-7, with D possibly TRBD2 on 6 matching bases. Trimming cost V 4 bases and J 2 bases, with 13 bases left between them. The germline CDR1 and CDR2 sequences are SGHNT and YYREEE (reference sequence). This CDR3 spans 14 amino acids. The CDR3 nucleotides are TGTGCCAGCAGCATCGGGACTTCGGCCTACGAGCAGTACTTC. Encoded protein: CASSIGTSAYEQYF. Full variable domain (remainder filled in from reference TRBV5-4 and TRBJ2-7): ETGVTQSPTHLIKTRGQQVTLRCSSQSGHNTVSWYQQALGQGPQFIFQYYREEENGRGNFPPRFSGLQFPNYSSELNVNALELDDSALYLCASSIGTSAYEQYFGPGTRLTVT.

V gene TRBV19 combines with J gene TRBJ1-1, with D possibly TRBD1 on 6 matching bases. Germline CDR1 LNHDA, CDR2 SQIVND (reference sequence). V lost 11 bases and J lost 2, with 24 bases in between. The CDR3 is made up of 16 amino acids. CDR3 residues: CAVKVRGASKNTEAFF. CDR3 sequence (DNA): TGTGCCGTGAAAGTGCGGGGGGCGTCGAAAAACACTGAAGCTTTCTTT.

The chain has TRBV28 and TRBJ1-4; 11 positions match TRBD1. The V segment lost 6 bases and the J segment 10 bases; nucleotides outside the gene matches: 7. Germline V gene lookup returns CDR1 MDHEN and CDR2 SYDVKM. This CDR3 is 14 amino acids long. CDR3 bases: TGTGCCAGCAGCTGGGGACAGGGGGTCGGAAAACTGTTTTTT. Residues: CASSWGQGVGKLFF.

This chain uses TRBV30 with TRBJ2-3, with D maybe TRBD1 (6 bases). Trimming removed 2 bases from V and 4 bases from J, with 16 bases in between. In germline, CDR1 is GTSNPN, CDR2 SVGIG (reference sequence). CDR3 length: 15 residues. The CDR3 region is CAWSPGDGTADTQYF. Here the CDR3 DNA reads TGTGCCTGGAGTCCAGGGGATGGTACCGCAGATACGCAGTATTTT. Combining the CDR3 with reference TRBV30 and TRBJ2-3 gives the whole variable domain SQTIHQWPATLVQPVGSPLSLECTVEGTSNPNLYWYRQAAGRGLQLLFYSVGIGQISSEVPQNLSASRPQDRQFILSSKKLLLSDSGFYLCAWSPGDGTADTQYFGPGTRLTVL.

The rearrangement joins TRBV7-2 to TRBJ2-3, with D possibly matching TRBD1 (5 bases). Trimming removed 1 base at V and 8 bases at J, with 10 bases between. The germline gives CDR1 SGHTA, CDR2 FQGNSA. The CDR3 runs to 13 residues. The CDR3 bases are TGTGCCAGCAGCTTAGATGGGGCGCGTACGCAGTATTTT. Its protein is CASSLDGARTQYF.

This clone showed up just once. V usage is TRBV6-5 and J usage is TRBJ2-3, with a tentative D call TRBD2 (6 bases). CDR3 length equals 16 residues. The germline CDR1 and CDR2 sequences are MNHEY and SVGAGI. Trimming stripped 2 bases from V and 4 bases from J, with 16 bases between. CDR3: CASSYGTSKSADTQYF. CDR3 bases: TGTGCCAGCAGTTACGGCACTAGCAAATCGGCAGATACGCAGTATTTT.

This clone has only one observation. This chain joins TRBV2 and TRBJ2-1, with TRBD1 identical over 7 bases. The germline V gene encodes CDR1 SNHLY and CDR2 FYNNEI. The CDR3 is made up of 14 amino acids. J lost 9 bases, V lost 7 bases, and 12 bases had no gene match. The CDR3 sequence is CASKRDSEFGEQFF. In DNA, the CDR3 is TGTGCCAGCAAACGGGACAGTGAGTTCGGTGAGCAGTTCTTC.

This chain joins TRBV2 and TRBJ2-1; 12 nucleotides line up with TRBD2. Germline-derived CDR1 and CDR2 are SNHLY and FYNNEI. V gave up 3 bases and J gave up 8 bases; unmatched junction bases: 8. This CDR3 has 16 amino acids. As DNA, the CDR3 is TGTGCCAGCAGTGAGGCTAGCGGGAGGGCTATCGATGAGCAGTTCTTC. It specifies CASSEASGRAIDEQFF.

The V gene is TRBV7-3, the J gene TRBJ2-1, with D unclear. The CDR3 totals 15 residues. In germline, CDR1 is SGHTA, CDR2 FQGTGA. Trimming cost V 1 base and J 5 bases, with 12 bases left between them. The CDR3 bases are TGTGCCAGCAGCTTAAAGGCTGAGGTCCACAATGAGCAGTTCTTC. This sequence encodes CASSLKAEVHNEQFF. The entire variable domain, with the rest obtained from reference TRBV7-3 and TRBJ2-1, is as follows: GAGVSQTPSNKVTEKGKYVELRCDPISGHTALYWYRQSLGQGPEFLIYFQGTGAADDSGLPNDRFFAVRPEGSVSTLKIQRTERGDSAVYLCASSLKAEVHNEQFFGPGTRLTVL.

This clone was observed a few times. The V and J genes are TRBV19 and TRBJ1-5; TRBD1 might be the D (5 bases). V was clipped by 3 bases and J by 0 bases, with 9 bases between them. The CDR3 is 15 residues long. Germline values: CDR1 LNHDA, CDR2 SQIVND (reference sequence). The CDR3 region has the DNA TGTGCCAGTAGTATCAAGACAGATAGCAATCAGCCCCAGCATTTT. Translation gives CASSIKTDSNQPQHF.

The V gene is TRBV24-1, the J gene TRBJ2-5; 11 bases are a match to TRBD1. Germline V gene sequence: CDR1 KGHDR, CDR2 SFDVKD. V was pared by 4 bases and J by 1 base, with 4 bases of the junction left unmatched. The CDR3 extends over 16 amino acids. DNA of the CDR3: TGTGCCACCAGTGACAGGGACAGGGGGATCCAAGAGACCCAGTACTTC. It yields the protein CATSDRDRGIQETQYF.

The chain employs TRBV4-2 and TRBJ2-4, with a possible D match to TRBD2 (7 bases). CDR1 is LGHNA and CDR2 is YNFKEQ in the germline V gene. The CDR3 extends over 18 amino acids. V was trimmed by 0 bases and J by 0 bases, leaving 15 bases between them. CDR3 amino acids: CASSQDLGGGQAKNIQYF. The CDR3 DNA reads TGTGCCAGCAGCCAAGATCTTGGCGGGGGACAAGCCAAAAACATTCAGTACTTC.

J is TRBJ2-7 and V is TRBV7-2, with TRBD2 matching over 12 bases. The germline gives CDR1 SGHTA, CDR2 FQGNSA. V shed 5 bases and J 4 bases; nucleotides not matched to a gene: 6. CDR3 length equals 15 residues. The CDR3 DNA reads TGTGCCAGCAGCCCTACTAGCGGGAGGTTTTACGAGCAGTACTTC. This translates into CASSPTSGRFYEQYF.

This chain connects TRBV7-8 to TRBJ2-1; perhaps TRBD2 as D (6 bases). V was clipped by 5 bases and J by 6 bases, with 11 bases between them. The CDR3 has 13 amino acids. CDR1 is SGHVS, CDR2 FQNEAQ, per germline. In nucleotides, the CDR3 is TGTGCCAGCAGCCCCCCACTAGCCAATGAGCAGTTCTTC. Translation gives CASSPPLANEQFF.

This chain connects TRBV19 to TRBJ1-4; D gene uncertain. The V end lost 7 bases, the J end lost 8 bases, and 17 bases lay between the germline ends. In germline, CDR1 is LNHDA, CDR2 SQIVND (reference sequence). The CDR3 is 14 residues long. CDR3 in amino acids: CASTRQRGTEKLFF. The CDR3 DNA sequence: TGTGCCAGTACCCGACAACGGGGTACCGAAAAACTGTTTTTT.

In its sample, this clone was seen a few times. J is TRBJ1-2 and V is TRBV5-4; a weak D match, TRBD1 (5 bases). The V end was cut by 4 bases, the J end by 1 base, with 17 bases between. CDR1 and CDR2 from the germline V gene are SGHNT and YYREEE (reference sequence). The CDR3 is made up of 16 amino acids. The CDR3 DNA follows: TGTGCCAGCAGCCAGGGCTGGGGCCGCGATAACTATGGCTACACCTTC. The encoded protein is CASSQGWGRDNYGYTF. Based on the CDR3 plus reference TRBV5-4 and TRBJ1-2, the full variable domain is ETGVTQSPTHLIKTRGQQVTLRCSSQSGHNTVSWYQQALGQGPQFIFQYYREEENGRGNFPPRFSGLQFPNYSSELNVNALELDDSALYLCASSQGWGRDNYGYTFGSGTRLTVV.

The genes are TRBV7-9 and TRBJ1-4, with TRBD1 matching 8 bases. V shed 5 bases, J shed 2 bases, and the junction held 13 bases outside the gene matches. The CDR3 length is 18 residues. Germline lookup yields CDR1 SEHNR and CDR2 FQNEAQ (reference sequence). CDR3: CASSRKGSQGATNEKLFF. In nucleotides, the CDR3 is TGTGCCAGCAGCCGAAAAGGTTCTCAGGGGGCGACTAATGAAAAACTGTTTTTT. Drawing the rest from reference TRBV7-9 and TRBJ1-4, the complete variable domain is DTGVSQNPRHKITKRGQNVTFRCDPISEHNRLYWYRQTLGQGPEFLTYFQNEAQLEKSRLLSDRFSAERPKGSFSTLEIQRTEQGDSAMYLCASSRKGSQGATNEKLFFGSGTQLSVL.

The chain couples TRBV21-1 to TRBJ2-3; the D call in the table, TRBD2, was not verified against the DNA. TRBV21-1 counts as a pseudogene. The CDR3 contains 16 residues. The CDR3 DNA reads TGTGCCAGCAGCAAACGTATCGGGAGACCAAGAGATACGCAGTATTTT. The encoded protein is CASSKRIGRPRDTQYF.